The clone carrying this T cell receptor beta chain was detected ten times or more. The library gave individual cDNA molecules unique molecular identifiers. TCRdb redid the calling of the RACE reads with MiXCR, one entry per CDR3 protein. In the table there are about 350,000 distinct CDR3 sequences, roughly 6% of which are singletons. In germline, CDR1 is MNHEY, CDR2 SVGAGI. The length of the CDR3 is 16 residues. With V trimmed by 6 bases and J by 6 bases, 11 bases remained unmatched. This entry comes from a study of human T cells and chemical hapten exposure. Looking at the study overall: Across the whole study, which lasted around 25 weeks, patients were given diphenylcyclopropenone on the scalp once a week.

Time point reported: patch test 2, 6 weeks after DPC sensitization. This sample's treatment: therapeutic diphenylcyclopropenone sensitization with weekly scalp DPC. Blood was drawn before each patch test was applied. The sequencing here drew on whole blood, taken in connection with sensitization to the hapten diphenylcyclopropenone (DPC). This receptor was identified in a woman younger than 35 with alopecia areata. Some clones in this sample may be carry-over from other donors' samples. The rearrangement links TRBV6-5 to TRBJ2-2, with 9 bases matching TRBD1. CDR3 protein: CASRTNTGGRAGELFF. DNA for the CDR3: TGTGCCAGCAGGACTAATACAGGGGGCAGAGCCGGGGAGCTGTTTTTT.